The rows below give T cell receptor beta chains drawn from one sample of a study of CD8+ T cells in alopecia areata. TCRdb's copy holds only in-frame clones and misses some; the assay was immunoSEQ multiplex PCR. The repertoire holds 250,000 to 350,000 clones, 45% to 70% seen once, with 0.8% to 1% in the top ten. The sequenced sample was CD4+ T cells sorted from blood, obtained at week 52, from a patient treated with tofacitinib. The receptors were sampled from a human donor with alopecia areata. Each CDR3 is given with its conserved first and last residue. The D gene is left open where the match is weak. Size tells how often a clone was seen (once, few, many) or the class of an expanded clone, and some rows leave it out.

d_call: NA; v_call: TRBV30; clone_size: NA; j_call: TRBJ1-1; cdr3_aa: CAWSNTGIHTEAFF; cdr3_nt: TGTGCCTGGAGCAATACAGGGATCCACACTGAAGCTTTCTTT
d_call: NA; v_call: TRBV7-9; clone_size: NA; j_call: TRBJ1-6; cdr3_aa: CASSRIDGISPLHF; cdr3_nt: TGTGCCAGCAGCAGAATCGACGGAATTTCCCCCCTCCACTTT
d_call: TRBD1; v_call: TRBV4-3; clone_size: NA; j_call: TRBJ1-4; cdr3_aa: CASSQGQGANEKLFF; cdr3_nt: TGCGCCAGCAGCCAGGGACAGGGGGCGAACGAAAAACTGTTTTTT
d_call: NA; v_call: TRBV15; clone_size: NA; j_call: TRBJ1-3; cdr3_aa: CATSREEWVGNTIYF; cdr3_nt: TGTGCCACCAGCAGAGAGGAGTGGGTTGGAAACACCATATATTTT
d_call: TRBD1; v_call: TRBV10-3; clone_size: few; j_call: TRBJ1-1; cdr3_aa: CAISESTGGGQAFF; cdr3_nt: TGTGCCATCAGTGAGTCGACAGGGGGAGGTCAAGCTTTCTTT
d_call: NA; v_call: TRBV4-1; clone_size: NA; j_call: TRBJ2-5; cdr3_aa: CASSQVAQQETQYF; cdr3_nt: TGCGCCAGCAGCCAAGTAGCGCAGCAAGAGACCCAGTACTTC
d_call: NA; v_call: TRBV6-5; clone_size: NA; j_call: TRBJ2-5; cdr3_aa: CASFAAGATQETQYF; cdr3_nt: TGTGCCAGCTTCGCAGCGGGTGCCACTCAAGAGACCCAGTACTTC
d_call: NA; v_call: TRBV20-1; clone_size: NA; j_call: TRBJ2-1; cdr3_aa: CSAARQGEFF; cdr3_nt: TGCAGTGCCGCGCGGCAGGGAGAGTTCTTC
d_call: TRBD2; v_call: TRBV30; clone_size: NA; j_call: TRBJ2-1; cdr3_aa: CAWTPMGGRYNEQFF; cdr3_nt: TGTGCCTGGACCCCGATGGGCGGGAGATACAATGAGCAGTTCTTC
d_call: TRBD2; v_call: TRBV7-2; clone_size: NA; j_call: TRBJ2-5; cdr3_aa: CASSARGGGETQYF; cdr3_nt: TGTGCCAGCAGCGCCCGGGGGGGCGGAGAGACCCAGTACTTC
d_call: TRBD1; v_call: TRBV15; clone_size: NA; j_call: TRBJ2-1; cdr3_aa: CATREPGQGYNEQFF; cdr3_nt: TGTGCCACCAGGGAACCGGGACAGGGATACAATGAGCAGTTCTTC
d_call: TRBD2; v_call: TRBV14; clone_size: NA; j_call: TRBJ2-7; cdr3_aa: CASSQGLAGIYEQYF; cdr3_nt: TGTGCCAGCAGCCAAGGACTAGCGGGGATCTACGAGCAGTACTTC
d_call: NA; v_call: TRBV29-1; clone_size: few; j_call: TRBJ1-2; cdr3_aa: CSVEESIYGYTF; cdr3_nt: TGCAGCGTTGAAGAAAGTATTTATGGCTACACCTTC
d_call: NA; v_call: TRBV5-1; clone_size: NA; j_call: TRBJ2-5; cdr3_aa: CASSLDYVGTQYF; cdr3_nt: TGCGCCAGCAGCTTGGACTACGTCGGGACCCAGTACTTC
d_call: NA; v_call: TRBV5-1; clone_size: NA; j_call: TRBJ2-7; cdr3_aa: CASSLLGDSYEQYF; cdr3_nt: TGCGCCAGCAGCTTACTCGGGGACTCCTACGAGCAGTACTTC
d_call: NA; v_call: TRBV13; clone_size: NA; j_call: TRBJ1-1; cdr3_aa: CASSSRGGTEAFF; cdr3_nt: TGTGCCAGCAGCTCGAGAGGGGGCACTGAAGCTTTCTTT
d_call: NA; v_call: TRBV7-2; clone_size: few; j_call: TRBJ2-2; cdr3_aa: CASSPRGRSGELFF; cdr3_nt: TGTGCCAGCAGCCCCCGAGGGAGGTCCGGGGAGCTGTTTTTT
d_call: NA; v_call: TRBV5-1; clone_size: NA; j_call: TRBJ2-7; cdr3_aa: CASSLDTYEQYF; cdr3_nt: TGCGCCAGCAGCTTGGACACCTACGAGCAGTACTTC
d_call: NA; v_call: TRBV9; clone_size: NA; j_call: TRBJ2-2; cdr3_aa: CASSQTVTGELFF; cdr3_nt: TGTGCCAGCAGCCAGACAGTCACCGGGGAGCTGTTTTTT
d_call: TRBD1; v_call: TRBV4-1; clone_size: NA; j_call: TRBJ1-1; cdr3_aa: CASSWTGNTEAFF; cdr3_nt: TGCGCCAGCAGCTGGACAGGGAACACTGAAGCTTTCTTT
d_call: NA; v_call: TRBV9; clone_size: once; j_call: TRBJ2-7; cdr3_aa: CASSVEPDTTYEQYF; cdr3_nt: TGTGCCAGCAGCGTAGAGCCCGACACAACCTACGAGCAGTACTTC
d_call: NA; v_call: TRBV29-1; clone_size: NA; j_call: TRBJ2-3; cdr3_aa: CSESYGGSTDTQYF; cdr3_nt: TGCAGCGAGTCTTACGGGGGCAGCACAGATACGCAGTATTTT
d_call: TRBD1; v_call: TRBV29-1; clone_size: NA; j_call: TRBJ1-1; cdr3_aa: CSVPGGNTEAFF; cdr3_nt: TGCAGCGTGCCAGGGGGAAACACTGAAGCTTTCTTT
d_call: NA; v_call: TRBV30; clone_size: NA; j_call: TRBJ1-2; cdr3_aa: CAWNKQPRGYGYTF; cdr3_nt: TGTGCCTGGAACAAACAGCCTAGGGGTTATGGCTACACCTTC
d_call: NA; v_call: TRBV30; clone_size: few; j_call: TRBJ1-3; cdr3_aa: CAWGRNTIYF; cdr3_nt: TGTGCCTGGGGAAGAAACACCATATATTTT
d_call: NA; v_call: TRBV29-1; clone_size: few; j_call: TRBJ1-1; cdr3_aa: CSVAGGMEAFF; cdr3_nt: TGCAGCGTTGCCGGGGGTATGGAAGCTTTCTTT
d_call: TRBD1; v_call: TRBV30; clone_size: NA; j_call: TRBJ1-6; cdr3_aa: CAWSVRTGRNSPLHF; cdr3_nt: TGTGCCTGGAGTGTAAGGACAGGCCGAAATTCACCCCTCCACTTT
d_call: TRBD1; v_call: TRBV18; clone_size: NA; j_call: TRBJ2-7; cdr3_aa: CASSPPRTGGIVEQYF; cdr3_nt: TGTGCCAGCTCACCACCCCGGACAGGGGGTATCGTTGAGCAGTACTTC
d_call: NA; v_call: TRBV7-9; clone_size: few; j_call: TRBJ2-7; cdr3_aa: CASGIQGNHEQYF; cdr3_nt: TGTGCCAGCGGAATCCAGGGGAACCACGAGCAGTACTTC
d_call: NA; v_call: TRBV6-5; clone_size: NA; j_call: TRBJ1-2; cdr3_aa: CASRKTVIDGYTF; cdr3_nt: TGTGCCAGCAGAAAGACAGTGATCGATGGCTACACCTTC
d_call: NA; v_call: TRBV7-3; clone_size: NA; j_call: TRBJ2-3; cdr3_aa: CASSLTSGGGFTDTQYF; cdr3_nt: TGTGCCAGCAGCTTAACGAGTGGCGGGGGCTTCACAGATACGCAGTATTTT
d_call: NA; v_call: TRBV6-5; clone_size: NA; j_call: TRBJ1-2; cdr3_aa: CASSPGRGYGYTF; cdr3_nt: TGTGCCAGCAGTCCGGGACGGGGCTATGGCTACACCTTC
d_call: NA; v_call: TRBV2; clone_size: NA; j_call: TRBJ1-4; cdr3_aa: CASSEMGAVGEKLFF; cdr3_nt: TGTGCCAGCAGTGAAATGGGGGCAGTAGGTGAAAAACTGTTTTTT
d_call: TRBD2; v_call: TRBV15; clone_size: few; j_call: TRBJ2-1; cdr3_aa: CATSPLAGGYNEQFF; cdr3_nt: TGTGCCACCAGCCCCCTAGCGGGGGGCTACAATGAGCAGTTCTTC
d_call: NA; v_call: TRBV27; clone_size: NA; j_call: TRBJ2-3; cdr3_aa: CATSEDSTDTQYF; cdr3_nt: TGTGCCACCTCCGAGGATTCTACAGATACGCAGTATTTT
d_call: NA; v_call: TRBV19; clone_size: NA; j_call: TRBJ2-7; cdr3_aa: CASSLGQGYEQYF; cdr3_nt: TGTGCCAGTAGTCTAGGGCAGGGCTACGAGCAGTACTTC
d_call: NA; v_call: TRBV5-6; clone_size: NA; j_call: TRBJ2-3; cdr3_aa: CASSLAPTATDTQYF; cdr3_nt: TGTGCCAGCAGCTTGGCCCCGACAGCCACAGATACGCAGTATTTT
d_call: NA; v_call: TRBV19; clone_size: NA; j_call: TRBJ2-7; cdr3_aa: CASSMSGGFYEQYF; cdr3_nt: TGTGCCAGTAGTATGTCGGGCGGCTTCTACGAGCAGTACTTC
d_call: TRBD1; v_call: TRBV11-2; clone_size: NA; j_call: TRBJ2-7; cdr3_aa: CASSPLGQAIYEQYF; cdr3_nt: TGTGCCAGCAGCCCCCTAGGACAGGCCATCTACGAGCAGTACTTC
d_call: NA; v_call: TRBV2; clone_size: few; j_call: TRBJ1-2; cdr3_aa: CASSYRVRGGYTF; cdr3_nt: TGTGCCAGCAGTTACAGGGTCAGAGGTGGCTACACCTTC
d_call: NA; v_call: TRBV9; clone_size: NA; j_call: TRBJ2-3; cdr3_aa: CASSVARQDTQYF; cdr3_nt: TGTGCCAGCAGCGTAGCTAGGCAAGATACGCAGTATTTT
d_call: TRBD1; v_call: TRBV25-1; clone_size: few; j_call: TRBJ2-1; cdr3_aa: CASSPLTGSNEQFF; cdr3_nt: TGTGCCAGCAGTCCCCTGACAGGGTCCAATGAGCAGTTCTTC
d_call: TRBD1; v_call: TRBV6-6; clone_size: NA; j_call: TRBJ1-2; cdr3_aa: CASSLGQDGYTF; cdr3_nt: TGTGCCAGCAGTCTCGGACAGGATGGCTACACCTTC
d_call: NA; v_call: TRBV30; clone_size: NA; j_call: TRBJ1-6; cdr3_aa: CAWSVRWGSSPLHF; cdr3_nt: TGTGCCTGGAGTGTACGATGGGGAAGTTCACCCCTCCACTTT
d_call: NA; v_call: TRBV29-1; clone_size: few; j_call: TRBJ1-2; cdr3_aa: CSVEKGGAGYTF; cdr3_nt: TGCAGCGTTGAGAAGGGGGGCGCGGGCTACACCTTC
d_call: NA; v_call: TRBV27; clone_size: NA; j_call: TRBJ2-1; cdr3_aa: CASRPQGYNEQFF; cdr3_nt: TGTGCCAGCAGGCCACAGGGTTACAATGAGCAGTTCTTC
d_call: NA; v_call: TRBV30; clone_size: NA; j_call: TRBJ1-1; cdr3_aa: CAWSSGTEAFF; cdr3_nt: TGTGCCTGGAGTTCGGGCACTGAAGCTTTCTTT
d_call: TRBD1; v_call: TRBV23-1; clone_size: NA; j_call: TRBJ2-1; cdr3_aa: CASSQSAGTGRNEQFF; cdr3_nt: TGCGCCAGCAGTCAATCGGCCGGGACAGGGAGGAATGAGCAGTTCTTC
d_call: NA; v_call: TRBV5-1; clone_size: NA; j_call: TRBJ2-3; cdr3_aa: CASSFGRQISTDTQYF; cdr3_nt: TGCGCCAGCAGCTTCGGACGGCAGATAAGCACAGATACGCAGTATTTT
d_call: NA; v_call: TRBV2; clone_size: NA; j_call: TRBJ1-2; cdr3_aa: CASSLTGNYGYTF; cdr3_nt: TGTGCCAGCAGTTTGACAGGAAACTATGGCTACACCTTC
d_call: NA; v_call: TRBV5-6; clone_size: NA; j_call: TRBJ2-7; cdr3_aa: CASRPGPSSYEQYF; cdr3_nt: TGTGCCAGCAGGCCGGGACCGAGCTCCTACGAGCAGTACTTC